This paragraph covers one TCR beta chain sequence. The source of the sample is a study of PD-1 blockade in classical Hodgkin lymphoma. Method: immunoSEQ multiplex PCR; TCRdb's copy keeps in-frame clones and lacks some. The sample gives under 110,000 clones, 85% to 90% of which show up once; 6.6% is in the top ten. The CDR3 has 13 amino acids. V was shortened by 1 base and J by 5 bases, with 8 bases between the two germline ends. CDR1 and CDR2 from the germline V gene are MNHNS and SASEGT. Relapse after autologous stem cell transplantation occurred in every patient, and brentuximab vedotin exposure varied.

The source material was peripheral blood mononuclear cells (PBMCs), sampled before the second cycle of nivolumab. J is TRBJ1-1 and V is TRBV6-1; D is ambiguous. This clonotype was sampled from a human donor with classical Hodgkin lymphoma. CDR3 DNA sequence: TGTGCCAGCAGTGAAGTGGAAGTAACTGAAGCTTTCTTT. Translation gives CASSEVEVTEAFF.